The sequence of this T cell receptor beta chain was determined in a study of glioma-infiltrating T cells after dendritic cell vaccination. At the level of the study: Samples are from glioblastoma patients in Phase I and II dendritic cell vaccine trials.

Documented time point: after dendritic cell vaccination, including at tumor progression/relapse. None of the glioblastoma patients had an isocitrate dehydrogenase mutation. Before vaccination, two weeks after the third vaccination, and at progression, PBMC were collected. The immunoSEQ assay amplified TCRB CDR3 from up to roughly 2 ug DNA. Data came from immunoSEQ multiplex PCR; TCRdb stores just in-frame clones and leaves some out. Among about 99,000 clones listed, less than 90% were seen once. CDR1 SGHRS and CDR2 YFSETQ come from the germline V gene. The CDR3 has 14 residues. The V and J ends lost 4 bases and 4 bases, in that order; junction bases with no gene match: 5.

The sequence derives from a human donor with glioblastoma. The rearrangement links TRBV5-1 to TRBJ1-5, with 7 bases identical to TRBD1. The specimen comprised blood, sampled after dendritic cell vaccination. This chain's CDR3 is CASSTGQPNQPQHF. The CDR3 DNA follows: TGCGCCAGCAGCACGGGACAGCCTAATCAGCCCCAGCATTTT. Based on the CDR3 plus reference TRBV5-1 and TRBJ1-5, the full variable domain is KAGVTQTPRYLIKTRGQQVTLSCSPISGHRSVSWYQQTPGQGLQFLFEYFSETQRNKGNFPGRFSGRQFSNSRSEMNVSTLELGDSALYLCASSTGQPNQPQHFGDGTRLSIL.